The subject of this entry is one TCR beta chain. In this CDR3 the conserved last residue, phenylalanine or tryptophan, is missing, so a read error is likely. Because the CDR3's place on the DNA is in doubt, the DNA is left out and the CDR3 is given as listed by TCRdb. From unsorted bulk tissue weighing about 20-32 mg, DNA and RNA were co-extracted. Donors underwent surgery for histopathologically diagnosed primary liver carcinoma. TCR beta cDNA was reverse-transcribed from about 500 ng of total RNA. The reaction used a constant-region primer and ProtoScript II reverse transcriptase. Researchers made the TCR beta libraries by running three nested multiplex PCR rounds with slightly modified ARM-PCR. The study ran its first two PCR rounds for around 10 cycles each, using TRBV1-TRBV30 forward primers and a C-beta reverse primer. From the multiplex PCR reads, TCRdb called clonotypes with MiXCR, one entry per CDR3 protein. Of 85,000 to 100,000 distinct CDR3 sequences listed, just under 70% are singletons.

This entry comes from a study of tumor-infiltrating lymphocytes in primary liver carcinoma. Looking at the study overall: Staged T1-T3 N0M0, the tumors had sizes that ranged from roughly 4 to 11 cm across. Productive TCRbeta read counts per sample ran from roughly 3.4 to 7.5 million and were similar across tissue types.

Including both end residues, the CDR3 is 16 amino acids long. In germline, CDR1 is SGHDT, CDR2 YYEEEE. The sample was tumor-adjacent normal liver tissue. The receptor comes from a man aged 40-49 years with primary liver carcinoma and hepatitis B virus infection. The chain combines TRBV5-6 with TRBJ2-1. CDR3 in amino acids: CASSLGGGTSYNEQSL.